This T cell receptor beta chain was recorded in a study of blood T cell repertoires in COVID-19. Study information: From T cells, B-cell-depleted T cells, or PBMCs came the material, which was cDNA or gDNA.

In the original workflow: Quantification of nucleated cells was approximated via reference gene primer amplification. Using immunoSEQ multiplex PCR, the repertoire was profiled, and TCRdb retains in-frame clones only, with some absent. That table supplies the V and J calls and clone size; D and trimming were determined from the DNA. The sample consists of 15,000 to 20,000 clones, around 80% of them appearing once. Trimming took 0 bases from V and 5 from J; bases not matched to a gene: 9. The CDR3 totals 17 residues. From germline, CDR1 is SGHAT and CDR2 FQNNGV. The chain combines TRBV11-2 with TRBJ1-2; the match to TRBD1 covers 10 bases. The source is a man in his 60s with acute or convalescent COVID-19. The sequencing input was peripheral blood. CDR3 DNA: TGTGCCAGCAGCTTAGATCGCGGGACAGGGGATCGGTATGGCTACACCTTC. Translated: CASSLDRGTGDRYGYTF.